This T cell receptor beta chain comes out of a study of blood T cells in healthy people across ages. PCR was performed a second time for about 7 to 12 cycles using a sample-barcoded 5' primer and a J-beta primer mix. MiXCR, run by TCRdb on the 5' RACE reads, gives a single entry per CDR3 protein. This table holds under 800,000 distinct CDR3 sequences, over 20% found once. In regard to this clonotype: Its specificity is not known.

Study-wide findings and caveats: The study could not conclusively compare naive and antigen-experienced cells, given its unsorted PBMCs.

CDR3 length equals 14 residues. Germline CDR1 is SGHTA and CDR2 is FQGNSA. Sequencing input: blood. This TCR was recovered from a man between 70 and 80 years old in good health. The rearrangement links TRBV7-2 to TRBJ2-5; 7 bases align to TRBD1. The J call is in doubt because the DNA end fits TRBJ2-1 better. CDR3 coding DNA: TGTGCCAGCAGTCAGGACAGGTTGGCCAATGAGCAGTTCTTC. This encodes CASSQDRLANEQFF.